These 2 T cell receptor beta chains were all obtained from the same sample, sequenced in a study of regulatory T cells in long-lasting Graves disease. The authors built TCR beta libraries using iRepertoire HTBI primers and Arm-PCR of CDR3 regions. TCRdb itself ran the multiplex PCR reads through MiXCR, one entry per CDR3 protein. The sample shows 350,000 to 550,000 distinct CDR3 sequences, 16% of them seen only once. Noted time point: newly diagnosed GD, antithyroid drugs for less than 3 months. RNA isolated from PBMCs was used to make the TCR library. The same sample was also studied in work on T cells in Graves' hyperthyroidism and ophthalmopathy.

The source was peripheral blood mononuclear cells (PBMCs), collected at new diagnosis, from a patient treated with antithyroid drugs. These receptors all come from a woman younger than 30 with Graves disease.

On this clonotype: A much larger clonotype is one base distant, so this may be a read error. The chain carries TRBV11-1 and TRBJ1-1; perhaps TRBD1 as D (6 bases). The length of the CDR3 is 17 residues. Germline-derived CDR1 and CDR2 are SGHAT and FQDESV (reference sequence). The CDR3 is CASSQGLDRIMNTEAVF. DNA for the CDR3: TGCGCCAGCAGCCAAGGGCTGGACAGAATCATGAACACTGAAGCTGTCTTT. The complete variable domain, with remaining parts taken from reference TRBV11-1 and TRBJ1-1, reads EAEVAQSPRYKITEKSQAVAFWCDPISGHATLYWYRQILGQGPELLVQFQDESVVDDSQLPKDRFSAERLKGVDSTLKIQPAELGDSAMYLCASSQGLDRIMNTEAVFGQGTRLTVV.

The V call is TRBV3-1, the J call TRBJ2-1, with D perhaps given as TRBD1 or TRBD2 (5 bases each). V was shortened by 4 bases and J by 4 bases, with 17 bases between the two germline ends. CDR3 length: 16 amino acids. In germline, CDR1 is LGHDT, CDR2 YNNKEL (reference sequence). CDR3 loop: CASSPRWDEGYNEQFF. The CDR3, as DNA: TGTGCCAGCAGCCCCCGTTGGGACGAAGGTTACAATGAGCAGTTCTTC.